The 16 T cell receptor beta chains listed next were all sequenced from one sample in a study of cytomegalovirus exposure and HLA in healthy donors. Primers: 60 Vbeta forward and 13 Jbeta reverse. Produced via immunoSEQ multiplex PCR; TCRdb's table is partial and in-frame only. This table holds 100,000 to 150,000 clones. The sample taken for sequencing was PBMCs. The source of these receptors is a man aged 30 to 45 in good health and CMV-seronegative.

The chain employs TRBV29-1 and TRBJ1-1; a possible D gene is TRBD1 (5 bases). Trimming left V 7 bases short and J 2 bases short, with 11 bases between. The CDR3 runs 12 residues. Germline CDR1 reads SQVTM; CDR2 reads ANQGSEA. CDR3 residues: CSGRGGNTEAFF. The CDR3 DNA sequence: TGCAGCGGGAGGGGAGGCAACACTGAAGCTTTCTTT.

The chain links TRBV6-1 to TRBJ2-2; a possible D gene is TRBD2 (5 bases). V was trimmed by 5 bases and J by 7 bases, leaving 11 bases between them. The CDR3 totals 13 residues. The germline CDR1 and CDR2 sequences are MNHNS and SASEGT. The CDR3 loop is CASSSPGLGELFF. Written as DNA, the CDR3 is TGTGCCAGCAGTTCCCCAGGACTCGGGGAGCTGTTTTTT.

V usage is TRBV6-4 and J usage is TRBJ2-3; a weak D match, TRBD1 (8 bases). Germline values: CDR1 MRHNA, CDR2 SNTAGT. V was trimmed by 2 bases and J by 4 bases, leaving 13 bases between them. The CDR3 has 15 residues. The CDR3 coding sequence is TGTGCCAGCAGTGACAACAGGGGGGGCGCAGATACGCAGTATTTT. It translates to CASSDNRGGADTQYF.

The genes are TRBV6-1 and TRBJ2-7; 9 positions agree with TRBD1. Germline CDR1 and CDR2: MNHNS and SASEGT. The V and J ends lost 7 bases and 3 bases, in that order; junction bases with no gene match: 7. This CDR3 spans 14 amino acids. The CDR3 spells CASTTRGQGYEQYF. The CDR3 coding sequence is TGTGCCAGCACCACTCGGGGACAGGGCTACGAGCAGTACTTC.

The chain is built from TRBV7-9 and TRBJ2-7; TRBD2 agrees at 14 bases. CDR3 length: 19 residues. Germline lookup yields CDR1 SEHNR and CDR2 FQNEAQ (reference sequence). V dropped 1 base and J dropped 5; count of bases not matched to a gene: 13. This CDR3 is CASSLDGTSGRGFMNEQYF. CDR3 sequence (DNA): TGTGCCAGCAGCTTAGACGGGACTAGCGGGAGAGGTTTTATGAACGAGCAGTACTTC.

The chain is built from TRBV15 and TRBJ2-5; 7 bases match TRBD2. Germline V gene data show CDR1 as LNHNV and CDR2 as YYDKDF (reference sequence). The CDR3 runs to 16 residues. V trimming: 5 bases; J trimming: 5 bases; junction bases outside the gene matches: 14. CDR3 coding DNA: TGTGCCACCAGCCCTATAGGACTCGCGGGAGATGAGACCCAGTACTTC. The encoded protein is CATSPIGLAGDETQYF.

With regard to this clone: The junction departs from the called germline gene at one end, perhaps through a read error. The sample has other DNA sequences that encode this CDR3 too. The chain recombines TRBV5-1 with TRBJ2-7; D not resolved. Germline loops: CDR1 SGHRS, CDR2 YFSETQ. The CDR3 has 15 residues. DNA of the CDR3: TGCGCCAGCAGCTTGGAGCCCGTCGGTGAGGTCGAGCAATACTTC. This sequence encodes CASSLEPVGEVEQYF.

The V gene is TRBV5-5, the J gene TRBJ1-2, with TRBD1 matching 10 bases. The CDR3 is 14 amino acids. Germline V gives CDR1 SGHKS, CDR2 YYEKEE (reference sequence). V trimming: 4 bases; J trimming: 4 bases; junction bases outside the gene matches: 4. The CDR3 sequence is CASSVTGGPYGYTF. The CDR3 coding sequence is TGTGCCAGCAGCGTGACAGGGGGCCCCTATGGCTACACCTTC.

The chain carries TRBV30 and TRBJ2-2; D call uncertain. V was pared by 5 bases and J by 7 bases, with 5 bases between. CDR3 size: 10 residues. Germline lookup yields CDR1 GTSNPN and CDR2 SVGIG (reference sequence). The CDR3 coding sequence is TGTGCCTGGGGGCTCGGGGAGCTGTTTTTT. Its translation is CAWGLGELFF.

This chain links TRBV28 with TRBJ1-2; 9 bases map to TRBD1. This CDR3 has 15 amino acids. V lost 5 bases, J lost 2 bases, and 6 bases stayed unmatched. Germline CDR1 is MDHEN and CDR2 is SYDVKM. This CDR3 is CASSQRGQGNYGYTF. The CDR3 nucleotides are TGTGCCAGCAGTCAGAGGGGACAGGGAAACTATGGCTACACCTTC.

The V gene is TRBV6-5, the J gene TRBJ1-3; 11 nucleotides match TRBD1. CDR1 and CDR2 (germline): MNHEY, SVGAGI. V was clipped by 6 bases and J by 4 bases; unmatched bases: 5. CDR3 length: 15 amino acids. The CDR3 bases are TGTGCCAGCAGCCTTCGGGACAGGGGGGGAAACACCATATATTTT. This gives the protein CASSLRDRGGNTIYF.

CDR3 residues: CASSPGQGINYGYTF. The CDR3 nucleotides read TGTGCCAGCAGTCCAGGACAGGGGATAAACTATGGCTACACCTTC. The chain joins TRBV27 to TRBJ1-2, with 9 positions matching TRBD1. Germline CDR1 reads MNHEY; CDR2 reads SMNVEV (reference sequence). V lost 5 bases to trimming and J lost 2 bases; unmatched junction nucleotides: 6. The CDR3 contains 15 residues.

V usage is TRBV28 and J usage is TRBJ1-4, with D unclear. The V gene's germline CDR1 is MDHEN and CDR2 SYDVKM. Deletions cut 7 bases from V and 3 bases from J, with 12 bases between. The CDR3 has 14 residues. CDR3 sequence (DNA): TGTGCCAGCACCTCCGGGTCTTCTAATGAAAAACTGTTTTTT. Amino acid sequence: CASTSGSSNEKLFF.

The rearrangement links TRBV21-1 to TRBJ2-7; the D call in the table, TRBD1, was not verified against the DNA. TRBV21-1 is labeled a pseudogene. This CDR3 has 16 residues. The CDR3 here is CASSGRLDTVSYEQYF. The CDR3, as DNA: TGTGCCAGCAGCGGTCGATTGGACACCGTCTCCTACGAGCAGTACTTC.

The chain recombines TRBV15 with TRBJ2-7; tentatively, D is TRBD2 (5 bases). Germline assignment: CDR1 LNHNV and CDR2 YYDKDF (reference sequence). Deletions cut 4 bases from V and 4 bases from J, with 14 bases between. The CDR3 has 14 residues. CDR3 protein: CATSTGISFYEQYF. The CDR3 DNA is TGTGCCACCAGCACCGGGATCAGTTTTTACGAGCAGTACTTC.

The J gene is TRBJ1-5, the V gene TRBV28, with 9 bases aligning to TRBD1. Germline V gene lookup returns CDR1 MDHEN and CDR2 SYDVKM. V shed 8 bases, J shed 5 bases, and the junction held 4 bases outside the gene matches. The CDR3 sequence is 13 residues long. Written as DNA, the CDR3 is TGTGCCAGCGTCGACAGGGGGGATCAGCCCCAGCATTTT. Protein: CASVDRGDQPQHF.